The following is a TCR beta chain sequence with its context. Antigen: not known. Trimming removed 1 base from V and 2 bases from J, with 5 bases in between. The CDR3 has 13 residues. Looked up from germline, CDR1 is SEHNR and CDR2 is FQNEAQ (reference sequence). The sample is drawn from a study of OX40 agonist ivuxolimab in advanced cancers. Study-wide results and caveats: At 0.1 to 3.0 mg/kg, clonal expansion of CD4+ and CD8+ blood T cells had occurred by week 6.

Using immunoSEQ multiplex PCR, the repertoire was profiled, and TCRdb retains in-frame clones only, with some absent. This sample has about 88,000 clones, with around 83% found just once. The chain joins TRBV7-9 to TRBJ1-2; unclear D gene. The source was CD4+ or CD8+ T cells sorted from blood, collected in a trial of the OX40 agonist ivuxolimab. The TCR originated in an adult with an advanced solid tumor such as melanoma, head and neck, liver or kidney cancer. The DNA for the CDR3 is TGTGCCAGCAGCTTAGGGTTAAACTATGGCTACACCTTC. Its protein is CASSLGLNYGYTF. Together with reference TRBV7-9 and TRBJ1-2, the CDR3 gives the full variable domain: DTGVSQNPRHKITKRGQNVTFRCDPISEHNRLYWYRQTLGQGPEFLTYFQNEAQLEKSRLLSDRFSAERPKGSFSTLEIQRTEQGDSAMYLCASSLGLNYGYTFGSGTRLTVV.